Included here is one T cell receptor (beta chain) sequence, with context. Libraries were prepared by immunoSEQ multiplex PCR; TCRdb keeps only in-frame clonotypes and omits some of them. The table includes over 100,000 clones, around 90% detected once. Losses at the gene ends were 5 bases for V and 1 base for J; bases not matched to a gene: 2. Germline loops: CDR1 MDHEN, CDR2 SYDVKM. This CDR3 spans 14 amino acids. This record comes from a study of control samples from healthy donors and cancer patients. The clonotype was recovered from a man aged 35-49 years in good health. This chain connects TRBV28 to TRBJ2-1; 7 bases fit TRBD2. Source material: blood. The CDR3 here is CASSKAGSYNEQFF. CDR3 nucleotides: TGTGCCAGCAGTAAAGCGGGATCCTACAATGAGCAGTTCTTC.